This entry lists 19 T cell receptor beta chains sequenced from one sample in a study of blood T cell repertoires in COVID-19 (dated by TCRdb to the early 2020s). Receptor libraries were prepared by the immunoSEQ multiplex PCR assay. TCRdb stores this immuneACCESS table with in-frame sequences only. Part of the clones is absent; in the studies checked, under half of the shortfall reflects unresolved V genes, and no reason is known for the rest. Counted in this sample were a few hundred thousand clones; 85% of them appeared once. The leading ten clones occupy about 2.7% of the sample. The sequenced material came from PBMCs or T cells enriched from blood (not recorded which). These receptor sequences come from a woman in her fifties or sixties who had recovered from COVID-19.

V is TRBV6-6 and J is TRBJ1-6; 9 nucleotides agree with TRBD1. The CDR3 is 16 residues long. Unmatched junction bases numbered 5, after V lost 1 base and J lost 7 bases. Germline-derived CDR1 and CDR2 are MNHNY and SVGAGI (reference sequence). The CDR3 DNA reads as TGTGCCAGCAGTTACTGGCCCGGGACAGGGAATTCACCCCTCCACTTT. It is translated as CASSYWPGTGNSPLHF.

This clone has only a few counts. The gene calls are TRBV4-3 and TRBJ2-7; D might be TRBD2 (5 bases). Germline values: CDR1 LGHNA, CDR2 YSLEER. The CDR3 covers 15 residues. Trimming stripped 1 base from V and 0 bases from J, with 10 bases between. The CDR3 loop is CASSQGGGSSYEQYF. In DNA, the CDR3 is TGCGCCAGCAGCCAAGGAGGAGGAAGCTCCTACGAGCAGTACTTC.

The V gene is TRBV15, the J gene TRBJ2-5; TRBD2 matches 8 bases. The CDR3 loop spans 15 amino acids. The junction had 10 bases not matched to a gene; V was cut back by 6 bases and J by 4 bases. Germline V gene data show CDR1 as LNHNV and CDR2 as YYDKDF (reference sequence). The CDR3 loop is CATRRLAWRPETQYF. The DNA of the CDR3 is TGTGCCACCAGACGACTAGCGTGGCGTCCAGAGACCCAGTACTTC.

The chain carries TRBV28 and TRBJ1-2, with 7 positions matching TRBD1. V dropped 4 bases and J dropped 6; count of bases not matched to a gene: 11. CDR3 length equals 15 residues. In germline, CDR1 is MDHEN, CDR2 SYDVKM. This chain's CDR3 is CASSWDRATLHGYTF. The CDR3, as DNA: TGTGCCAGCAGTTGGGACAGAGCAACTTTGCATGGCTACACCTTC.

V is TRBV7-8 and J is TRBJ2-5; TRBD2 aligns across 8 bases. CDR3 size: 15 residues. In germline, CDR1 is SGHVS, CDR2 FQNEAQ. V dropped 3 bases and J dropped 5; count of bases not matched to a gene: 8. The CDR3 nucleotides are TGTGCCAGCAGCTTTCCTTCAGCGGGAGCGGAGACCCAGTACTTC. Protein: CASSFPSAGAETQYF.

The CDR3 DNA sequence: TGTGCCAGCAGTATCGCAGGGGGCTCTGGCCACGAGCAGTACTTC. It yields the protein CASSIAGGSGHEQYF. The V gene is TRBV9, the J gene TRBJ2-7; 8 positions agree with TRBD1. V lost 5 bases and J lost 5; bases outside the gene matches: 12. This CDR3 spans 15 amino acids. From germline, CDR1 is SGDLS and CDR2 YYNGEE.

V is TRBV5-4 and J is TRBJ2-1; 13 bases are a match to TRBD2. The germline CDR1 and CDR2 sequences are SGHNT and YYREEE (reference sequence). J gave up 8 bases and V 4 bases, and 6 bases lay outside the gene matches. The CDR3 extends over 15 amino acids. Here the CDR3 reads CASSKGLAGQDEQFF. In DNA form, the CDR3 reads TGTGCCAGCAGCAAGGGACTAGCGGGGCAGGATGAGCAGTTCTTC.

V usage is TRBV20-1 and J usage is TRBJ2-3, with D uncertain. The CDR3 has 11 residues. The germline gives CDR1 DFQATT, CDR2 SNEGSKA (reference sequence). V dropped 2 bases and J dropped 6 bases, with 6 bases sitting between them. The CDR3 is CSARTRDTQYF. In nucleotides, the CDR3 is TGCAGTGCTAGAACTCGGGATACGCAGTATTTT.

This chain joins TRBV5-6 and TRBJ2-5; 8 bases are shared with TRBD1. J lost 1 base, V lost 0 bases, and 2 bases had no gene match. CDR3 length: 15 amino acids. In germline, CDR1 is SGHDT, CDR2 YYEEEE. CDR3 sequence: CASSLGQGSQETQYF. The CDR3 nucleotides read TGTGCCAGCAGCTTGGGACAGGGGTCCCAAGAGACCCAGTACTTC.

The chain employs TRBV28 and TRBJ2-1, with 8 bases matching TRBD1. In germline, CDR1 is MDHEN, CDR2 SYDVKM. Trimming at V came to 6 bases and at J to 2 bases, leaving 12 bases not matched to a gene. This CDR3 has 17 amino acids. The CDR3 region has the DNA TGTGCCAGCAGAGATTCATGGGGACAGGTGGCCTACAATGAGCAGTTCTTC. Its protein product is CASRDSWGQVAYNEQFF.

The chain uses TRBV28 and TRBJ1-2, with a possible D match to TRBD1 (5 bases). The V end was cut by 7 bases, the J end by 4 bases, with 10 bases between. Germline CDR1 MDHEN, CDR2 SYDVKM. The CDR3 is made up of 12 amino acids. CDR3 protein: CASIAQGYGYTF. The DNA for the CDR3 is TGTGCCAGCATCGCGCAGGGCTATGGCTACACCTTC.

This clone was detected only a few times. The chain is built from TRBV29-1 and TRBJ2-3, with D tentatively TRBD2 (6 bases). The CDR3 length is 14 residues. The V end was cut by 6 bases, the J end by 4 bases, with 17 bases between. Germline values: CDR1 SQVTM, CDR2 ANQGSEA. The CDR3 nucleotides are TGCAGCGTCGCCGAGTCTGCGGGGCCAGATACGCAGTATTTT. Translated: CSVAESAGPDTQYF.

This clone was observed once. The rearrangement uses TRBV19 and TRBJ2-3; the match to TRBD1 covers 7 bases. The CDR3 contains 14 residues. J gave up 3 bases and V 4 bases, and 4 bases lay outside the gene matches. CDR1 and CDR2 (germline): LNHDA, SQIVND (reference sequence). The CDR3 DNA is TGTGCCAGTAGTAGGGGACAGTCAACAGATACGCAGTATTTT. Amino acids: CASSRGQSTDTQYF. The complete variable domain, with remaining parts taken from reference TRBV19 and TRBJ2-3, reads DGGITQSPKYLFRKEGQNVTLSCEQNLNHDAMYWYRQDPGQGLRLIYYSQIVNDFQKGDIAEGYSVSREKKESFPLTVTSAQKNPTAFYLCASSRGQSTDTQYFGPGTRLTVL.

CDR3 bases: TGTGCCAGCAGTGGGGTAGCGGTCCTTGGGTCAGATACGCAGTATTTT. Translated: CASSGVAVLGSDTQYF. The chain links TRBV6-2 or TRBV6-3 to TRBJ2-3, with D perhaps matching TRBD2 (6 bases). CDR3 length: 16 amino acids. V was trimmed by 5 bases and J by 4 bases, leaving 19 bases between them. The germline V gene has CDR1 MNHEY and CDR2 SVGEGT.

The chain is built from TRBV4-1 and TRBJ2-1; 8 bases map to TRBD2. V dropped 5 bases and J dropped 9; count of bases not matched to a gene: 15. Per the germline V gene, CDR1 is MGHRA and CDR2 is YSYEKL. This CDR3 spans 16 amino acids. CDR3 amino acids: CASSKGTGGALLEQFF. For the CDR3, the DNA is TGCGCCAGCAGCAAAGGGACCGGGGGGGCATTGCTTGAGCAGTTCTTC.

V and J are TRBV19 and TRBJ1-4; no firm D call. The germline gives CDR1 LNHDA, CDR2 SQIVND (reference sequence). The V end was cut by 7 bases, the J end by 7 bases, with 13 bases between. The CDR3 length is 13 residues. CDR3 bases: TGTGCCAGTATCCCCCCGAGTGCTGAAAAACTGTTTTTT. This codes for CASIPPSAEKLFF.

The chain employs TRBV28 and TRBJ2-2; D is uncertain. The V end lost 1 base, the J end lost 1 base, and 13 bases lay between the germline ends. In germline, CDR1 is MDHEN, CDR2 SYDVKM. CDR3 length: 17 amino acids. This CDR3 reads CASSLSVDKVNTGELFF. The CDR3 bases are TGTGCCAGCAGTTTATCTGTCGACAAAGTGAACACCGGGGAGCTGTTTTTT.

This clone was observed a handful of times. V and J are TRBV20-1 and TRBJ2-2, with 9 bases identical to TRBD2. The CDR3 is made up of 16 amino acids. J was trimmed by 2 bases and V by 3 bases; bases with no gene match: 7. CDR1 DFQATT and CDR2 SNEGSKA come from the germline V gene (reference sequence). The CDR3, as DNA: TGCAGTGCTAGTCAGAGCGGGGGGAAAAACACCGGGGAGCTGTTTTTT. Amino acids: CSASQSGGKNTGELFF.

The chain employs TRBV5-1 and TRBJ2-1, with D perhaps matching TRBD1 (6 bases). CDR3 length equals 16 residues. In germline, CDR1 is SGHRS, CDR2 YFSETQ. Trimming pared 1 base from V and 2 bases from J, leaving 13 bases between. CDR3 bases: TGCGCCAGCAGCTTGAACGGGGACACTACCTACAATGAGCAGTTCTTC. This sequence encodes CASSLNGDTTYNEQFF.